The 5 T cell receptor beta chains reported below all come from one sample, sequenced in a study of blood T cell repertoires in COVID-19. The repertoire was sequenced with immunoSEQ multiplex PCR; TCRdb's copy has only in-frame clones and lacks some. Of under 250,000 clones listed, about 79% were seen once; the top ten hold under 3.5%. Specimen: PBMCs or T cells enriched from blood (not recorded which). Receptor source: a woman aged 55-70 years who had recovered from COVID-19.

This rearrangement joins TRBV6-5 to TRBJ1-1; 10 bases line up with TRBD1. Trimming removed 5 bases from V and 5 bases from J; junction bases left unmatched: 5. This CDR3 comprises 14 residues. CDR1 MNHEY and CDR2 SVGAGI come from the germline V gene. CDR3 sequence (DNA): TGTGCCAGCAGTCAGGGACAGGGGTTTACTGAAGCTTTCTTT. Its protein product is CASSQGQGFTEAFF.

The genes are TRBV14 and TRBJ2-7; the D gene is possibly TRBD1 (6 bases). Germline V gene lookup returns CDR1 SGHDN and CDR2 FVKESK. V was cut by 4 bases and J by 4 bases, with 11 bases left in between. The CDR3 has 13 amino acids. The DNA for the CDR3 is TGTGCCAGCAGCCCCAGGGGAAGGTACGAGCAGTACTTC. Encoded protein: CASSPRGRYEQYF.

The chain carries TRBV19 and TRBJ1-2, with TRBD1 identical over 11 bases. The CDR3 is 15 amino acids. Trimming cost V 5 bases and J 8 bases; bases outside gene matches: 10. Germline loops: CDR1 LNHDA, CDR2 SQIVND (reference sequence). CDR3 loop: CASSDPGQGAYGYTF. The CDR3 DNA reads as TGTGCCAGTAGTGACCCCGGACAGGGGGCTTACGGCTACACCTTC.

This clone was seen once. J is TRBJ1-2 and V is TRBV11-2; 9 nucleotides match TRBD1. V trimming: 3 bases; J trimming: 3 bases; junction bases outside the gene matches: 5. The germline CDR1 and CDR2 sequences are SGHAT and FQNNGV. The CDR3 covers 15 residues. The chain's CDR3 is CASSLYRGHDYGYTF. The DNA for the CDR3 is TGTGCCAGCAGCTTGTACAGGGGGCACGACTATGGCTACACCTTC.

The chain recombines TRBV3-1 (or the pseudogene TRBV3-2) with TRBJ1-1; no clear D. V lost 1 base and J 6 bases, leaving 9 bases between the germline ends. The CDR3 consists of 13 residues. Germline CDR1 and CDR2: LGHDT and YNNKEL (reference sequence). The CDR3 nucleotides are TGTGCCAGCAGCCAAGGACGACGGGCTGAAGCTTTCTTT. It encodes CASSQGRRAEAFF.